The 16 T cell receptor delta chains in this list originate from one sample, sequenced in a study of γδ T cells in repeated Plasmodium falciparum infection. TCRdb re-processed the multiplex PCR reads using CATT. Here the sample spans roughly 50,000 delta-chain clones, 1.5% to 2% being singletons. Gammadelta T cells were flow-sorted from PBMC into Vgamma9/Vdelta2+ and Vdelta2-negative populations for bulk analysis. Sequenced sample: gamma-delta T cells from blood. The source is a pool of human donors (malaria-infected and uninfected, not separated).

This clone was detected a few times. The TCRdb record carries a much larger clone's protein, which differs from this DNA's translation at residue 4; a read error is the likely cause, and the protein listed here is the DNA translation. The CDR3 DNA reads TGTGCTCTTGAGTTTTCCGGCTACACACCCCTGGGGGACCGAACCTACACCGATAAACTCATCTTT. It codes for CALEFSGYTPLGDRTYTDKLIF. V usage is TRDV1 and J usage is TRDJ1; 8 positions agree with TRDD3. TCRdb does not report a J gene; here it was assigned by matching the DNA to germline references. V shed 7 bases and J 0 bases; nucleotides not matched to a gene: 28. The CDR3 is 22 amino acids. CDR1 and CDR2 from the germline V gene are TSWWSYY and QGS.

This clone was detected only a few times. This DNA's translation differs at residue 4 from TCRdb's protein, which comes from a much larger clone; a read error is likely, and the protein shown is translated from the DNA. The J gene is TRDJ1, the V gene TRDV3, with D perhaps matching TRDD3 (9 bases). No J gene was available from TCRdb, and it was assigned here by a germline match of the DNA. CDR3 size: 21 residues. Germline CDR1 is TVYSNPD and CDR2 is GDNSRS (reference sequence). Trimming left V 3 bases short and J 0 bases short, with 35 bases between. CDR3 region: CAFAHFLLGLTGDTYTDKLIF. The CDR3 nucleotides read TGTGCCTTCGCCCACTTCCTACTCGGTTTAACGGGGGATACCTACACCGATAAACTCATCTTT. Supplemented by reference TRDV3 and TRDJ1, the full variable domain reads CDKVTQSSPDQTVASGSEVVLLCTYDTVYSNPDLFWYRIRPDYSFQFVFYGDNSRSEGADFTQGRFSVKHILTQKAFHLVISPVRTEDSATYYCAFAHFLLGLTGDTYTDKLIFGKGTRVTVEP.

Concerning this clone: A far larger clone is off by one base, so a read error is likely. Other DNA sequences from this sample encode an identical CDR3 as well. The V gene is TRDV1; the J gene was not called; TRDD3, the table's D call, lacks a check against the DNA. The CDR3 has 25 residues. Germline V CDR1 and CDR2: TSWWSYY, QGS. This CDR3 reads CALGGALAFLYQHRVDSWDTRQMFF. CDR3 coding DNA: TGTGCTCTTGGGGGAGCGCTCGCCTTCCTATACCAGCACCGGGTCGACTCCTGGGACACCCGACAGATGTTCTTC.

Concerning this clone: A read error likely explains this, since a far larger clone differs by one base. Other DNA sequences in this sample translate to the same CDR3. The rearrangement uses TRDV1 and TRDJ1, with D perhaps TRDD3 (6 bases). The J gene, absent from TCRdb, was called here by matching the DNA to germline. Per germline, CDR1 TSWWSYY and CDR2 QGS. CDR3 size: 21 residues. The CDR3 sequence is CALGDLYPLDRGYPGGIKLIF. For the CDR3, the DNA is TGTGCTCTCGGGGACCTATACCCCCTAGATCGAGGATACCCCGGTGGTATAAAACTCATCTTT.

In its sample, this clone was seen a few times. TCRdb pairs this DNA with a much larger clone's protein that differs at residue 5, likely a read error; the protein shown was translated from the DNA. The V gene is TRDV1, the J gene TRDJ1, with D unresolved. The J gene comes from matching the DNA to germline here; TCRdb lacks it. CDR1 TSWWSYY and CDR2 QGS come from the germline V gene. The CDR3 totals 17 residues. With 1 base removed from V and 0 bases from J, the gap between germline ends came to 15 bases. CDR3 loop: CALGEPSLVPYTDKLIF. CDR3 bases: TGTGCTCTTGGGGAACCTAGCTTAGTGCCGTACACCGATAAACTCATCTTT.

This chain uses TRDV2 with TRDJ3; TRDD3 matches at 9 bases. The J gene, not given by TCRdb, was assigned here from a germline match of the nucleotide sequence. The CDR3 runs 19 residues. The V gene end was trimmed by 3 bases and the J gene end by 1 base; junction bases not matched to a gene: 9. Germline CDR1 reads GEAIGNYY; CDR2 reads EKD. The CDR3 is CACDLMGDKGSWDTRQMFF. DNA for the CDR3: TGTGCCTGTGACTTGATGGGGGATAAAGGATCCTGGGACACCCGACAGATGTTTTTC.

This clone was observed a handful of times. TCRdb shows a much larger clone's protein in place of this DNA's translation, and the two differ at residue 13, likely through a read error; the protein shown is translated from the DNA. This chain uses TRDV1 with TRDJ1, with 12 bases identical to TRDD3. Assignment of the J gene here rests on matching the DNA to germline, because TCRdb gives none. The CDR3 is 18 amino acids. In germline, CDR1 is TSWWSYY, CDR2 QGS. V lost 5 bases, J lost 3 bases, and 13 bases stayed unmatched. This chain's CDR3 is CALGTPGGYAFHADKLIF. CDR3 sequence (DNA): TGTGCTCTTGGGACCCCTGGGGGATACGCATTTCACGCCGATAAACTCATCTTT.

At least ten counts were recorded for this clone. The chain is built from TRDV2 and TRDJ1, with D possibly TRDD3 on 5 matching bases. No J segment appears in TCRdb, so it was assigned here by matching the sequence to germline. CDR3 length equals 15 residues. Germline values: CDR1 GEAIGNYY, CDR2 EKD. Deletions cut 0 bases from V and 0 bases from J, with 10 bases between. The CDR3 spells CACDTVGPYTDKLIF. In nucleotides, the CDR3 is TGTGCCTGTGACACCGTGGGGCCGTACACCGATAAACTCATCTTT.

This clone was counted a few times. TCRdb has a much larger clone's protein, which differs at residue 7 from the translation of this DNA, likely because of a read error; what is shown is the protein translated from the DNA. This rearrangement joins TRDV1 to TRDJ1, with 8 bases lining up with TRDD3. No J gene was available from TCRdb, and it was assigned here by a germline match of the DNA. The CDR3 loop spans 19 amino acids. Trimming at V came to 4 bases and at J to 0 bases, leaving 16 bases not matched to a gene. CDR1 is TSWWSYY and CDR2 is QGS in the germline V gene. The DNA for the CDR3 is TGTGCTCTTGGGGTTTTCCCACGAGGGATACGCAAGTACACCGATAAACTCATCTTT. It translates to CALGVFPRGIRKYTDKLIF.

This clone was found many times. This sequence joins TRDV1 and TRDJ1, with D possibly matching TRDD3 (6 bases). The CDR3 loop spans 18 amino acids. Germline V gene data show CDR1 as TSWWSYY and CDR2 as QGS. Trimming removed 0 bases from V and 0 bases from J, with 17 bases in between. DNA of the CDR3: TGTGCTCTTGGGGAACTTCTCCTGGGATGGGGGTACACCGATAAACTCATCTTT. Translating gives CALGELLLGWGYTDKLIF.

This clone was counted ten times or more. The rearrangement links TRDV1 to TRDJ1; a possible D gene is TRDD3 (6 bases). V gave up 1 base and J gave up 0 bases, with 30 bases separating them. The CDR3 runs to 22 residues. In germline, CDR1 is TSWWSYY, CDR2 QGS. CDR3 bases: TGTGCTCTTGGGGAACCGGGGGAGCTACGCGTACCCTCTCACCGTCACACCGATAAACTCATCTTT. Protein sequence: CALGEPGELRVPSHRHTDKLIF.

Concerning this clone: The translation of this DNA and the TCRdb protein of a much larger clone differ at residue 16, probably owing to a read error; the protein shown here is translated from the DNA. The rearrangement joins TRDV3 to TRDJ1, with D possibly TRDD3 on 7 matching bases. CDR1 TVYSNPD and CDR2 GDNSRS come from the germline V gene (reference sequence). The CDR3 runs 21 residues. V lost 0 bases to trimming and J lost 3 bases, with 35 bases between them. CDR3 protein: CAFRAPSPLGAIWAYPDKLIF. The CDR3 DNA sequence: TGTGCCTTTAGAGCGCCTTCCCCCCTGGGGGCCATATGGGCGTACCCCGATAAACTCATCTTT.

This clone was observed at least ten times. V usage is TRDV1 and J usage is TRDJ1; D unclear. The CDR3 covers 15 residues. V lost 0 bases, J lost 0 bases, and 8 bases lay in between. Germline lookup yields CDR1 TSWWSYY and CDR2 QGS. The CDR3 DNA follows: TGTGCTCTTGGGGAACTCGACGGGTACACCGATAAACTCATCTTT. Its translation is CALGELDGYTDKLIF.

This clone was counted between two and nine times. TCRdb has a much larger clone's protein, which differs at residue 12 from the translation of this DNA, likely because of a read error; what is shown is the protein translated from the DNA. This sequence joins TRDV1 and TRDJ1, with TRDD3 matching 8 bases. The J gene, absent from TCRdb, was called here by matching the DNA to germline. After removal of 1 base from V and 0 bases from J, the junction contained 13 bases not matched to a gene. The CDR3 runs 19 residues. Germline V gene sequence: CDR1 TSWWSYY, CDR2 QGS. CDR3 coding DNA: TGTGCTCTTGGGGAACATGACCGGTACTGGGGGGCTTACACCGATAAACTCATCTTT. This sequence encodes CALGEHDRYWGAYTDKLIF.

To note about this clone: The protein given by TCRdb reflects a much larger clone and differs at residue 13 from this DNA's translation, likely from a read error; the protein shown is the DNA's translation. This chain connects TRDV1 to TRDJ1; 10 bases are shared with TRDD3. Looked up from germline, CDR1 is TSWWSYY and CDR2 is QGS. V dropped 5 bases and J dropped 0; count of bases not matched to a gene: 30. CDR3 length: 24 amino acids. In DNA form, the CDR3 reads TGTGCTCTTGGGCCTAAAAGCCTTTTCCCCGTCGACCGGGGGATACGCCCAAACACCGATAAACTCATCTTT. Its translation is CALGPKSLFPVDRGIRPNTDKLIF.

This clone has just a few counts. TCRdb pairs this DNA with a much larger clone's protein that differs at residue 5, likely a read error; the protein shown was translated from the DNA. The V and J genes are TRDV1 and TRDJ1; the D is unclear. The V end lost 6 bases, the J end lost 0 bases, and 17 bases lay between the germline ends. The V gene's germline CDR1 is TSWWSYY and CDR2 QGS. The CDR3 contains 16 residues. The chain's CDR3 is CALGEFFVSYTDKLIF. The CDR3 nucleotides read TGTGCTCTTGGAGAGTTCTTCGTCTCGTACACCGATAAACTCATCTTT.